Presented here are 30 T cell receptor beta chains from one specimen sequenced in a study of T cell repertoires in cytomegalovirus infection. TCRdb processed the reads anew with MiXCR; each CDR3 protein has one entry. The repertoire includes under 600,000 distinct CDR3 sequences, approximately 15% of them detected once, and 20% to 30% sits in the top ten. The sequenced material came from CD8+ T cells from PBMCs. The source is a human donor in good health (CMV status not recorded). Some clones in this sample may be carry-over from other donors' samples.

The genes are TRBV5-1 and TRBJ2-7; D tentatively fits TRBD1 or TRBD2 (5 bases each). This CDR3 has 14 amino acids. Germline V gene data show CDR1 as SGHRS and CDR2 as YFSETQ. Trimming stripped 4 bases from V and 5 bases from J, with 16 bases between. The CDR3 protein is CASSHLGTPDEQYF. CDR3 nucleotide sequence: TGCGCCAGCAGCCACCTCGGGACGCCCGACGAGCAGTACTTC. The full variable domain, in which reference TRBV5-1 and TRBJ2-7 provide the parts outside the CDR3, is KAGVTQTPRYLIKTRGQQVTLSCSPISGHRSVSWYQQTPGQGLQFLFEYFSETQRNKGNFPGRFSGRQFSNSRSEMNVSTLELGDSALYLCASSHLGTPDEQYFGPGTRLTVT.

V gene TRBV9 combines with J gene TRBJ2-6, with 9 bases fitting TRBD1. The CDR3 totals 18 residues. Germline lookup yields CDR1 SGDLS and CDR2 YYNGEE. With V trimmed by 4 bases and J by 7 bases, 15 bases remained unmatched. As DNA, the CDR3 is TGTGCCAGCAGCACAAACAGGGGGCCTTCGAGTGGAGCCAACGTCCTGACTTTC. This sequence encodes CASSTNRGPSSGANVLTF.

The V gene is TRBV2, the J gene TRBJ2-7; 10 bases match TRBD2. Per the germline V gene, CDR1 is SNHLY and CDR2 is FYNNEI. The CDR3 has 16 amino acids. J gave up 3 bases and V 5 bases, and 10 bases lay outside the gene matches. The CDR3, as DNA: TGTGCCAGCAGTCCCGGGGATCAGCGGGGGGGCTACGAGCAGTACTTC. It translates to CASSPGDQRGGYEQYF.

This clonotype was detected only a few times. The genes are TRBV28 and TRBJ2-3, with 7 bases matching TRBD1. Germline values: CDR1 MDHEN, CDR2 SYDVKM. V gave up 3 bases and J gave up 2 bases; unmatched junction bases: 5. This CDR3 is 15 amino acids long. CDR3 DNA: TGTGCCAGCAGTTTCCTGGGACAGAACACAGATACGCAGTATTTT. Translation: CASSFLGQNTDTQYF.

This clonotype was seen ten or more times. The J gene is TRBJ2-1, the V gene TRBV6-5; the match to TRBD2 covers 10 bases. The CDR3 has 22 amino acids. From germline, CDR1 is MNHEY and CDR2 SVGAGI. J lost 0 bases, V lost 5 bases, and 22 bases had no gene match. CDR3 bases: TGTGCCAGCAGTCGACCCCCTTGGGCTAGCGGGAGAGCCGAGAGCTCCTACAATGAGCAGTTCTTC. Residues: CASSRPPWASGRAESSYNEQFF.

As concerns this clonotype: Possible read error: a much larger clone is one base away. The rearrangement links TRBV7-9 to TRBJ1-1; 7 bases are a match to TRBD1. CDR3 size: 15 residues. Per the germline V gene, CDR1 is SEHNR and CDR2 is FQNEAQ (reference sequence). The J segment lost 8 bases and the V segment lost 0 bases, leaving 9 bases of the junction unmatched. CDR3 in DNA: TGTGCCAGCAGCTTAGCGGGACAGCGAATTACCGAAGCTTTCTTT. As protein: CASSLAGQRITEAFF.

This clonotype was picked up many times. This sequence joins TRBV28 and TRBJ2-3; 7 nucleotides match TRBD2. V was clipped by 5 bases and J by 3 bases; unmatched bases: 11. The CDR3 consists of 16 residues. CDR1 is MDHEN and CDR2 is SYDVKM in the germline V gene. In DNA form, the CDR3 reads TGTGCCAGCAGTCAGTCTAGCGGAGGGGAGACAGATACGCAGTATTTT. Its protein product is CASSQSSGGETDTQYF.

The rearrangement uses TRBV11-2 and TRBJ2-7, with D maybe TRBD2 (6 bases). Trimming stripped 7 bases from V and 3 bases from J, with 10 bases between. Germline V lookup: CDR1 SGHAT, CDR2 FQNNGV. CDR3 length equals 12 residues. The CDR3 is CASTGGFYEQYF. The CDR3 nucleotides are TGTGCCAGCACCGGGGGATTCTACGAGCAGTACTTC.

This clonotype was seen a handful of times. The rearrangement links TRBV11-2 to TRBJ1-5; D is unresolved. The CDR3 totals 13 residues. V dropped 4 bases and J dropped 3 bases, with 7 bases sitting between them. From germline, CDR1 is SGHAT and CDR2 FQNNGV. CDR3 amino acids: CASSSEVNQPQHF. The CDR3, as DNA: TGTGCCAGCAGCTCTGAAGTCAATCAGCCCCAGCATTTT.

At least ten counts were recorded for this clonotype. J is TRBJ2-2 and V is TRBV6-6; 8 nucleotides line up with TRBD2. Germline V lookup: CDR1 MNHNY, CDR2 SVGAGI (reference sequence). The CDR3 has 15 amino acids. V shed 6 bases and J 0 bases; nucleotides not matched to a gene: 3. CDR3 nucleotides: TGTGCCAGCAGCTCGGGACTAGCGAACACCGGGGAGCTGTTTTTT. Protein product: CASSSGLANTGELFF.

Many counts were recorded for this clonotype. The chain recombines TRBV4-1 with TRBJ1-2; the D is unclear. Between the trimmed V and J ends, which lost 0 bases and 4 bases, there was a span of 27 bases. Per the germline V gene, CDR1 is MGHRA and CDR2 is YSYEKL. The CDR3 spans 20 residues. The CDR3 region has the DNA TGCGCCAGCAGCCAAGATTCAATTCCGGTCGGTCAAACACTACTCTATGGCTACACCTTC. Residues: CASSQDSIPVGQTLLYGYTF.

This chain connects TRBV5-4 to TRBJ2-4, with D tentatively TRBD1 (5 bases). Germline V gene data show CDR1 as SGHNT and CDR2 as YYREEE (reference sequence). The CDR3 contains 14 residues. V was clipped by 2 bases and J by 7 bases, with 13 bases between them. CDR3 sequence (DNA): TGTGCCAGCAGCTTATCCCAGGGTAGGAACATTCAGTACTTC. The encoded protein is CASSLSQGRNIQYF. Full variable domain (rest looked up from reference TRBV5-4 and TRBJ2-4): ETGVTQSPTHLIKTRGQQVTLRCSSQSGHNTVSWYQQALGQGPQFIFQYYREEENGRGNFPPRFSGLQFPNYSSELNVNALELDDSALYLCASSLSQGRNIQYFGAGTRLSVL.

Ten or more counts support this clonotype. The J gene is TRBJ2-7, the V gene TRBV7-3, with D perhaps matching TRBD1 (6 bases). The germline V and J ends were trimmed by 8 bases and 3 bases, with 17 bases remaining between them. The CDR3 extends over 14 amino acids. Germline V gene lookup returns CDR1 SGHTA and CDR2 FQGTGA. In DNA, the CDR3 is TGTGCCAGCCCCAAAGAGGGCAGGGGCTACGAGCAGTACTTC. This encodes CASPKEGRGYEQYF.

The rearrangement links TRBV5-1 to TRBJ1-1, with D perhaps matching TRBD1 (6 bases). Germline lookup yields CDR1 SGHRS and CDR2 YFSETQ. This CDR3 is built from 14 residues. The V and J ends lost 5 bases and 6 bases respectively, with 17 bases between them. CDR3 in DNA: TGCGCCAGCAGTTCCGGGCAGGGGTGGCCTGAAGCTTTCTTT. Its translation: CASSSGQGWPEAFF.

The chain uses TRBV5-4 and TRBJ2-3; the D gene is possibly TRBD2 (5 bases). V was shortened by 2 bases and J by 0 bases, with 10 bases between the two germline ends. CDR1 and CDR2 (germline): SGHNT, YYREEE (reference sequence). CDR3 length: 15 amino acids. In DNA form, the CDR3 reads TGTGCCAGCAGCTTCCGGGATCATAGCACAGATACGCAGTATTTT. It translates to CASSFRDHSTDTQYF.

In this sample, this clonotype turned up a few times. The chain has TRBV20-1 and TRBJ1-6, with a possible D match to TRBD1 (5 bases). The germline V gene has CDR1 DFQATT and CDR2 SNEGSKA (reference sequence). V lost 3 bases, J lost 7 bases, and 16 bases lay in between. The CDR3 loop spans 15 amino acids. The CDR3 protein is CSASIGRGGNSPLHF. DNA for the CDR3: TGCAGTGCTAGTATCGGGAGGGGAGGGAATTCACCCCTCCACTTT.

This chain connects TRBV6-5 to TRBJ2-1, with 8 bases lining up with TRBD1. The J segment lost 7 bases and the V segment lost 5 bases, leaving 4 bases of the junction unmatched. The CDR3 consists of 13 residues. From germline, CDR1 is MNHEY and CDR2 SVGAGI. CDR3 residues: CASSPQGANEQFF. The CDR3 DNA reads TGTGCCAGCAGTCCCCAGGGGGCTAATGAGCAGTTCTTC.

The genes are TRBV9 and TRBJ1-1; D is ambiguous. Germline-derived CDR1 and CDR2 are SGDLS and YYNGEE. V was pared by 3 bases and J by 2 bases, with 14 bases between. This CDR3 spans 15 amino acids. Written as DNA, the CDR3 is TGTGCCAGCAGCGCCTATTCTAAGGGCAACACTGAAGCTTTCTTT. Translating gives CASSAYSKGNTEAFF.

This clonotype was counted only a few times. J is TRBJ2-2 and V is TRBV12-3 or TRBV12-4; perhaps TRBD1 as D (6 bases). Trimming took 5 bases from V and 3 from J, leaving 19 bases between them. This CDR3 has 17 amino acids. The CDR3 coding sequence is TGTGCCAGCAGTCCACCCAGGGGCGTTCTAGACACCGGGGAGCTGTTTTTT. This sequence encodes CASSPPRGVLDTGELFF.

Ten or more counts support this clonotype. The chain carries TRBV28 and TRBJ1-5; D is uncertain. Germline CDR1 and CDR2: MDHEN and SYDVKM. The V gene lost 6 bases and the J gene lost 7 bases, with 19 bases spanning the gap. CDR3 length: 15 amino acids. The CDR3 protein is CASSLLTDVRQPQHF. The CDR3 DNA sequence: TGTGCCAGCAGCCTCCTGACGGATGTAAGACAGCCCCAGCATTTT.

Turning to this clonotype: A much larger clone sits a single nucleotide away, making a read error possible. Since the CDR3 does not end with the conserved phenylalanine or tryptophan, this likely comes from a read error. This chain links TRBV12-5 with TRBJ2-1; the D is unclear. The V end was cut by 0 bases, the J end by 6 bases, with 6 bases between. CDR3 size: 13 residues. Per the germline V gene, CDR1 is LGHNT and CDR2 is FRNRAP. Here the CDR3 DNA reads TGTGCTAGTGGTTTGGTAGCCAGCAATGAGCAGTTCTTA. This codes for CASGLVASNEQFL.

This clonotype was found many times. The genes are TRBV7-9 and TRBJ1-2; 7 bases align to TRBD1. The junction had 13 bases not matched to a gene; V was cut back by 5 bases and J by 4 bases. CDR1 and CDR2 (germline): SEHNR, FQNEAQ (reference sequence). CDR3 length equals 16 residues. CDR3 sequence: CASSPVTGESTYGYTF. The CDR3 DNA reads TGTGCCAGCAGCCCAGTTACAGGGGAATCGACCTATGGCTACACCTTC.

This clonotype was recorded many times. The CDR3: CASSDTSGSNTGELFF. The CDR3 nucleotides read TGTGCCAGCAGCGATACTAGCGGTTCGAACACCGGGGAGCTGTTTTTT. The V call is TRBV7-9, the J call TRBJ2-2; 8 bases line up with TRBD2. The J segment lost 0 bases and the V segment lost 5 bases, leaving 5 bases of the junction unmatched. The CDR3 has 16 residues. CDR1 SEHNR and CDR2 FQNEAQ come from the germline V gene (reference sequence).

This clonotype was observed many times. The J gene is TRBJ2-1, the V gene TRBV10-3; a possible D gene is TRBD2 (6 bases). Deletions cut 0 bases from V and 4 bases from J, with 13 bases between. CDR1 is ENHRY, CDR2 SYGVKD, per germline. CDR3 length: 16 residues. The CDR3 sequence is CAISESMASAYNEQFF. The CDR3 DNA is TGTGCCATCAGTGAGTCTATGGCTAGCGCTTACAATGAGCAGTTCTTC.

The CDR3 loop reads CASGGGSGNQPQHF. The DNA of the CDR3 is TGTGCCAGCGGGGGGGGATCGGGCAATCAGCCCCAGCATTTT. The V gene is TRBV18, the J gene TRBJ1-5; the D gene is possibly TRBD1 (5 bases). Trimming left V 8 bases short and J 2 bases short, with 13 bases between. The CDR3 length is 14 residues. Per the germline V gene, CDR1 is KGHSH and CDR2 is LQKENI.

This clonotype was seen at least ten times. The J gene is TRBJ2-7, the V gene TRBV7-9, with a weak D call TRBD2 (6 bases). There are 14 residues in the CDR3. The germline gives CDR1 SEHNR, CDR2 FQNEAQ (reference sequence). V lost 8 bases and J lost 3, with 17 bases in between. The CDR3 region has the DNA TGTGCCAGCGAAGGTGGGCGGGAAATCTACGAGCAGTACTTC. It specifies CASEGGREIYEQYF.

Comments on this clonotype: An end of the junction differs from the germline gene, which may be a read error. The genes are TRBV5-5 and TRBJ2-1, with D hard to call. This CDR3 spans 18 amino acids. Germline V CDR1 and CDR2: SGHKS, YYEKEE (reference sequence). The CDR3 nucleotides read TGTGCCAGCAGCTTGAGCCTCACGGCCTCTCGCTCCTACAATGTGCAGTTCTTC. It is translated as CASSLSLTASRSYNVQFF.

About this clonotype itself: A much larger clone sits a single nucleotide away, making a read error possible. The rearrangement joins TRBV7-1 to TRBJ2-3, with 8 bases lining up with TRBD2. TRBV7-1 is an ORF, with its function uncertain. The CDR3 is 15 amino acids. V lost 10 bases and J lost 4; bases outside the gene matches: 13. The chain's CDR3 is CAISSREGYPDTQYF. CDR3 bases: TGTGCCATCAGTTCCCGGGAGGGGTACCCAGATACGCAGTATTTT.

At least ten counts were recorded for this clonotype. The rearrangement links TRBV7-6 to TRBJ2-3; TRBD2 matches at 8 bases. CDR1 is SGHVS and CDR2 is FNYEAQ in the germline V gene. The CDR3 loop spans 15 amino acids. V lost 5 bases to trimming and J lost 0 bases; unmatched junction nucleotides: 4. The CDR3: CASSQLADSTDTQYF. The CDR3 DNA is TGTGCCAGCAGCCAACTAGCGGACAGCACAGATACGCAGTATTTT.

Many counts were recorded for this clonotype. The chain links TRBV10-3 to TRBJ2-1; D call uncertain. The CDR3 extends over 11 amino acids. Trimming shortened V by 6 bases and J by 9 bases, and 9 bases separated the two germline ends. CDR1 is ENHRY, CDR2 SYGVKD, per germline. CDR3 loop: CAISPSTEQFF. The CDR3 coding sequence is TGTGCCATCAGCCCCAGCACTGAGCAGTTCTTC.